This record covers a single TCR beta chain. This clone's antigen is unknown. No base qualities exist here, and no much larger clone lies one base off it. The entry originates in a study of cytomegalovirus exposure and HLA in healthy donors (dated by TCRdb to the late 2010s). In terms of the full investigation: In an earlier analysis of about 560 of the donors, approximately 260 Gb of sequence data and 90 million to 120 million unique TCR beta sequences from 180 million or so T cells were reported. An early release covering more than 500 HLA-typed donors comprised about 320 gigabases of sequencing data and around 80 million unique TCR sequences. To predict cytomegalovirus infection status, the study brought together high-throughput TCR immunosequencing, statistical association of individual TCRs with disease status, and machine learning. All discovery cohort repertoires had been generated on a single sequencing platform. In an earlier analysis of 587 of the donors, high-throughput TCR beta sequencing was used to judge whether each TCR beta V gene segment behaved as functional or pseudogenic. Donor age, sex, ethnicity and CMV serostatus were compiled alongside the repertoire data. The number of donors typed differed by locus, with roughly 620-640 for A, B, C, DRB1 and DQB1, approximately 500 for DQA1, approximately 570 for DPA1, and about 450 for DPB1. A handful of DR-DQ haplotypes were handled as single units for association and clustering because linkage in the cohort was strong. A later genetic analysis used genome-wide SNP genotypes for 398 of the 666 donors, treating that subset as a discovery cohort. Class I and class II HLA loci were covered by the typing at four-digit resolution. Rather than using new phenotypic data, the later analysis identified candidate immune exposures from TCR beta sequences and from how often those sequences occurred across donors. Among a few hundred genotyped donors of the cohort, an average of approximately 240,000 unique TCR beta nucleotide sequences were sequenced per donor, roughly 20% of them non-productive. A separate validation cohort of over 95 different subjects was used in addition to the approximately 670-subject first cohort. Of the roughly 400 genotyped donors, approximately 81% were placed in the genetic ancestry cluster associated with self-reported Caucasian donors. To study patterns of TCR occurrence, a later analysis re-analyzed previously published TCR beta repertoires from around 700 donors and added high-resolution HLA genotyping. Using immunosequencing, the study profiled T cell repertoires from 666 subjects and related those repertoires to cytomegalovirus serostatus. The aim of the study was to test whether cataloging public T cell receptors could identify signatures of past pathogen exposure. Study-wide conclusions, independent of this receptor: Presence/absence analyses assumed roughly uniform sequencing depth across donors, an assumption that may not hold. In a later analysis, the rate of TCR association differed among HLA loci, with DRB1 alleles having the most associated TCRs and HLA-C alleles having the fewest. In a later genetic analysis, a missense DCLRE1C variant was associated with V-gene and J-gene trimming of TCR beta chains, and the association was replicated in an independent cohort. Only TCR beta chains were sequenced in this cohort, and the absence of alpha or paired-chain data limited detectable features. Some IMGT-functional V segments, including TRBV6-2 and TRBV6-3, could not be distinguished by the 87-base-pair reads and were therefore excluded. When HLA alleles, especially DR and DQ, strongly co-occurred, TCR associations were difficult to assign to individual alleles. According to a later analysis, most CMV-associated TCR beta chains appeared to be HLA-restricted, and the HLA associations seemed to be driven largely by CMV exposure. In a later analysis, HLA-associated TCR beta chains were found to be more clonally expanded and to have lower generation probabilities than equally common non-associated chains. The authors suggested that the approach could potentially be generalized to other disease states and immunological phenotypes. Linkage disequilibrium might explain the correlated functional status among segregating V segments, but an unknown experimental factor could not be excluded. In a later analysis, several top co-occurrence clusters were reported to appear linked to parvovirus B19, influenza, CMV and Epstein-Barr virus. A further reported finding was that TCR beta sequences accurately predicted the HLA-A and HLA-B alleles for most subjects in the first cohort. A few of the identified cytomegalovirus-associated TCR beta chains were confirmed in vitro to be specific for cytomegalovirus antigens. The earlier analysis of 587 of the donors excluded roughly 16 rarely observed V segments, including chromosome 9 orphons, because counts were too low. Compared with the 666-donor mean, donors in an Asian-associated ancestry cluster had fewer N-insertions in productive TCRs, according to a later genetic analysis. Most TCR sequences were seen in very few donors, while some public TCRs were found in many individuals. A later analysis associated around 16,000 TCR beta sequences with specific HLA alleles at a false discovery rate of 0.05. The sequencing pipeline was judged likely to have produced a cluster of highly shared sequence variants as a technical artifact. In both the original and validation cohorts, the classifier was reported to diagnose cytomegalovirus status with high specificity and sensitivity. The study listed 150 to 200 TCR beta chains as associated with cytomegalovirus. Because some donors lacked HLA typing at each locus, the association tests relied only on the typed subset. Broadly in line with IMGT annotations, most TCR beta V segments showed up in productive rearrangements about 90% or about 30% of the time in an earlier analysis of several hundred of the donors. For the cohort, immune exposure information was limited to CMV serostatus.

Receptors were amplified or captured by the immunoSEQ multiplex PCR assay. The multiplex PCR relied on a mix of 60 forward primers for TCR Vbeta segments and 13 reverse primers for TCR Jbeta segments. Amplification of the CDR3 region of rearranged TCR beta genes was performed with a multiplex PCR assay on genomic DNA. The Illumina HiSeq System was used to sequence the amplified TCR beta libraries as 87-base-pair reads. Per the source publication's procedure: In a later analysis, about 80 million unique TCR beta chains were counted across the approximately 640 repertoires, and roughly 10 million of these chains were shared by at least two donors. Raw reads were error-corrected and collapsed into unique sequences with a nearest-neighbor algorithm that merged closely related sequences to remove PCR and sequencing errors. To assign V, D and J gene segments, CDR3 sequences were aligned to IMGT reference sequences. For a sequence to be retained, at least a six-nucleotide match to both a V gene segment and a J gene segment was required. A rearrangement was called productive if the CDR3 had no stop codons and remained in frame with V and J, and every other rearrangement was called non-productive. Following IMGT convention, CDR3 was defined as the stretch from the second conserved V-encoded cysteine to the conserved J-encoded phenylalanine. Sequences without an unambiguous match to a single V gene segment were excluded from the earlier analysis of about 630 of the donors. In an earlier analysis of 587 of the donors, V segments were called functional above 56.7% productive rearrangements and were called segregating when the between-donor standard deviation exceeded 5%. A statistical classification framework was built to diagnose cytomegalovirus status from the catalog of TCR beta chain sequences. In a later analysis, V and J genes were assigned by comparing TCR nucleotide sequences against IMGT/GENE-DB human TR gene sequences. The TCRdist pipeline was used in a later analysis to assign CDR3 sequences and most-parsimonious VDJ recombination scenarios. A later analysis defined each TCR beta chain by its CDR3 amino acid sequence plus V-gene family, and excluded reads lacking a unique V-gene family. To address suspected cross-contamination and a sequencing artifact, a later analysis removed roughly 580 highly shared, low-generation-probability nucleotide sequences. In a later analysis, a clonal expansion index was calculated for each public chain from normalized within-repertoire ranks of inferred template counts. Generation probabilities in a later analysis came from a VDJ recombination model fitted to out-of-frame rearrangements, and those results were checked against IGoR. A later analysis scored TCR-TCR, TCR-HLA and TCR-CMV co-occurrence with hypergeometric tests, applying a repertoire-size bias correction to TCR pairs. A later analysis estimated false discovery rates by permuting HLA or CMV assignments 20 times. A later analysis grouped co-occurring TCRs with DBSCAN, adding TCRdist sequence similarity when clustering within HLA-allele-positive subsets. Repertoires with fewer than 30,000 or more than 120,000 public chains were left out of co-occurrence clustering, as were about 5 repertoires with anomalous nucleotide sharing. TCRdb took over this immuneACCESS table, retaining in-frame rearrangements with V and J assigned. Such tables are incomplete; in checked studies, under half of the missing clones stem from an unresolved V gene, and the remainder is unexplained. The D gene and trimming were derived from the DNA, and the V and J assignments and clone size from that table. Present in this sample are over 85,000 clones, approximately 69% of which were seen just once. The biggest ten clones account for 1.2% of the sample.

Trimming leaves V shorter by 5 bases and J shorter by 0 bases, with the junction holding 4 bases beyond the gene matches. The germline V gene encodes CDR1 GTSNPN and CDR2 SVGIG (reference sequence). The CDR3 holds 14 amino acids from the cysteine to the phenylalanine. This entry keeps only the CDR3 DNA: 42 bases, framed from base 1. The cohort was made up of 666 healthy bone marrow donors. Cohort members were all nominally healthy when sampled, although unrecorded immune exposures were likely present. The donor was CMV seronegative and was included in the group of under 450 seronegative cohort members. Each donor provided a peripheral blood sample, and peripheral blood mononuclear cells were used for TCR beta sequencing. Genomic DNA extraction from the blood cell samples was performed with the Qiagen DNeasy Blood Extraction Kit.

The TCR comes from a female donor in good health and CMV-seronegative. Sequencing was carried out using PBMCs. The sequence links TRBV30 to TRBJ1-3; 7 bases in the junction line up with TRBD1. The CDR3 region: CAWGQVLSGNTIYF. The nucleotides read TGTGCCTGGGGACAGGTTCTCTCTGGAAACACCATATATTTT. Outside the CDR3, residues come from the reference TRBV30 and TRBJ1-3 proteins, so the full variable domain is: SQTIHQWPATLVQPVGSPLSLECTVEGTSNPNLYWYRQAAGRGLQLLFYSVGIGQISSEVPQNLSASRPQDRQFILSSKKLLLSDSGFYLCAWGQVLSGNTIYFGEGSWLTVV.